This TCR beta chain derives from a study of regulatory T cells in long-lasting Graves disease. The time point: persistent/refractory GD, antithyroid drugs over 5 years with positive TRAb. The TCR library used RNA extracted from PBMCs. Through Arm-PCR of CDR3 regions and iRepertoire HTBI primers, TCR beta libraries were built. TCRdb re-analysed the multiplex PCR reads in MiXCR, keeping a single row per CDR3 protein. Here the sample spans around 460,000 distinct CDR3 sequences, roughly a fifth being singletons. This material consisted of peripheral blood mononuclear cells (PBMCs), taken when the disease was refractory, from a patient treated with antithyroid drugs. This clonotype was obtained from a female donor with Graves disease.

In nucleotides, the CDR3 is TGCGCCAGCAGCCCTGGACTAGCGGACGGGGAGCTGTTTTTT. This gives the protein CASSPGLADGELFF. The chain joins TRBV5-1 to TRBJ2-2; TRBD2 matches at 10 bases. The length of the CDR3 is 14 residues. Germline V gene lookup returns CDR1 SGHRS and CDR2 YFSETQ. V dropped 4 bases and J dropped 7; count of bases not matched to a gene: 4.